This T cell receptor beta chain emerged from a study of early T cells in non-severe SARS-CoV-2 infection. Study observations and caveats: The VDJdb matching leaned toward anti-spike CD8 responses and overlooked private and CD4 specificities.

Each cDNA molecule carried a unique molecular identifier. TCRdb itself ran the 5' RACE reads through MiXCR, one entry per CDR3 protein. The repertoire includes nearly 95,000 distinct CDR3 sequences, roughly 15% of them detected once, and about 4.7% sits in the top ten. A word on this clonotype: Its antigen is as yet unknown.

This CDR3 has 16 residues. V gave up 0 bases and J gave up 4 bases, with 15 bases separating them. Germline CDR1 is DFQATT and CDR2 is SNEGSKA (reference sequence). The J gene is TRBJ1-4, the V gene TRBV20-1; D is possibly TRBD1 (6 bases). The sequenced sample was whole blood, obtained at baseline. The TCR comes from an adult who was a healthcare worker with PCR-confirmed SARS-CoV-2 infection or an uninfected control (not recorded which). CDR3 loop: CSARDSGGSNNEKLFF. The CDR3, as DNA: TGCAGTGCTAGAGATAGCGGGGGCTCTAATAATGAAAAACTGTTTTTT.